Shown below are 13 T cell receptor beta chains from a single sample sequenced in a study of breast tumors, draining lymph nodes, adjacent tissues. TCRdb reprocessed the multiplex PCR reads via MiXCR and lists one record per CDR3 protein. The repertoire holds more than 250,000 distinct CDR3 sequences, with roughly 30% as singletons. Samples came from axillary lymph nodes draining the breast cancer. The source material was axillary lymph node tissue. The receptors were sampled from a female donor with breast cancer. Some clones in this sample may be carry-over from other donors' samples.

The sample holds many counts of this clonotype. The rearrangement uses TRBV5-1 and TRBJ2-3; 9 bases fit TRBD2. From germline, CDR1 is SGHRS and CDR2 YFSETQ. Trimming removed 0 bases from V and 6 bases from J; junction bases left unmatched: 5. The CDR3 runs to 15 residues. CDR3 region: CASSLAGTSSDTQYF. CDR3 coding DNA: TGCGCCAGCAGCTTGGCGGGGACTAGCAGCGATACGCAGTATTTT.

The table lists this clonotype with many counts. V usage is TRBV7-9 and J usage is TRBJ2-1; the match to TRBD2 covers 9 bases. This CDR3 has 14 amino acids. Trimming at V came to 3 bases and at J to 4 bases, leaving 1 base not matched to a gene. The V gene's germline CDR1 is SEHNR and CDR2 FQNEAQ (reference sequence). As DNA, the CDR3 is TGTGCCAGCAGCTTCGCGGGGGGGTACAATGAGCAGTTCTTC. Translating gives CASSFAGGYNEQFF.

In its sample, this clonotype was seen many times. The rearrangement links TRBV20-1 to TRBJ2-5; tentative D call: TRBD1 (6 bases). CDR1 is DFQATT, CDR2 SNEGSKA, per germline (reference sequence). The V end lost 5 bases, the J end lost 5 bases, and 12 bases lay between the germline ends. This CDR3 has 12 residues. CDR3 region: CSAGQTDETQYF. CDR3 DNA: TGCAGTGCTGGACAGACAGATGAGACCCAGTACTTC.

V is TRBV11-3 and J is TRBJ2-1, with 7 bases matching TRBD2. V gave up 2 bases and J gave up 10 bases; unmatched junction bases: 5. Germline loops: CDR1 SGHNT, CDR2 YENEEA. This CDR3 has 13 residues. The chain's CDR3 is CASSLTSDFEQFF. DNA for the CDR3: TGTGCCAGCAGCTTAACTAGCGACTTCGAGCAGTTCTTC. The full variable domain, with the rest looked up from reference TRBV11-3 and TRBJ2-1, is EAGVVQSPRYKIIEKKQPVAFWCNPISGHNTLYWYLQNLGQGPELLIRYENEEAVDDSQLPKDRFSAERLKGVDSTLKIQPAELGDSAVYLCASSLTSDFEQFFGPGTRLTVL.

This clonotype was observed many times. The chain employs TRBV24-1 and TRBJ2-3, with 11 positions matching TRBD2. Germline V CDR1 and CDR2: KGHDR, SFDVKD. CDR3 length equals 15 residues. The junction had 2 bases not matched to a gene; V was cut back by 2 bases and J by 5 bases. The CDR3 coding sequence is TGTGCCACCAGTGATTCGGGACTAGCGGTAGATACGCAGTATTTT. The encoded protein is CATSDSGLAVDTQYF.

This clonotype was seen many times. The chain couples TRBV19 to TRBJ1-2, with 7 bases fitting TRBD1. This CDR3 is 14 amino acids long. Trimming removed 9 bases from V and 0 bases from J; junction bases left unmatched: 7. Germline V gene sequence: CDR1 LNHDA, CDR2 SQIVND (reference sequence). The CDR3 DNA is TGTGCCAGCACAGGGGCCGAAACTAACTATGGCTACACCTTC. It yields the protein CASTGAETNYGYTF.

V is TRBV29-1 and J is TRBJ2-3; D is undetermined. This CDR3 spans 10 amino acids. V was cut by 8 bases and J by 5 bases, with 8 bases left in between. Germline-derived CDR1 and CDR2 are SQVTM and ANQGSEA. The CDR3 is CSLRVDTQYF. The CDR3 DNA reads as TGCAGCTTAAGGGTAGATACGCAGTATTTT.

In its sample, this clonotype was seen many times. The V gene is TRBV7-9, the J gene TRBJ2-1; 12 bases fit TRBD2. The CDR3 extends over 16 amino acids. Looked up from germline, CDR1 is SEHNR and CDR2 is FQNEAQ (reference sequence). V shed 5 bases and J 7 bases; nucleotides not matched to a gene: 9. CDR3 loop: CASSPRLAGVQNEQFF. The CDR3 coding sequence is TGTGCCAGCAGCCCGAGACTAGCGGGAGTTCAGAATGAGCAGTTCTTC.

This clonotype was counted many times. The chain links TRBV20-1 to TRBJ2-3; the D gene is possibly TRBD2 (5 bases). With 0 bases removed from V and 8 bases from J, the gap between germline ends came to 15 bases. This CDR3 contains 14 residues. Germline V gene lookup returns CDR1 DFQATT and CDR2 SNEGSKA (reference sequence). This chain's CDR3 is CSARDRGGGGTQYF. In DNA form, the CDR3 reads TGCAGTGCTAGAGATCGAGGCGGCGGAGGTACGCAGTATTTT.

This clonotype was detected many times. This sequence joins TRBV7-6 and TRBJ2-3, with 13 bases aligning to TRBD2. The trim removed 4 bases at V and 5 bases at J, leaving 6 bases unmatched. The CDR3 loop spans 16 amino acids. Germline assignment: CDR1 SGHVS and CDR2 FNYEAQ. CDR3 protein: CASSSTRTSGRDTQYF. The CDR3 nucleotides are TGTGCCAGCAGCTCAACAAGGACTAGCGGGAGAGATACGCAGTATTTT.

The chain employs TRBV20-1 and TRBJ2-1; 10 bases are shared with TRBD2. CDR3 size: 13 residues. Germline CDR1 and CDR2: DFQATT and SNEGSKA (reference sequence). V was clipped by 5 bases and J by 5 bases; unmatched bases: 3. The CDR3: CSAWTSGNNEQFF. In DNA, the CDR3 is TGCAGTGCTTGGACTAGCGGAAACAATGAGCAGTTCTTC.

This clonotype showed up many times. The CDR3 reads CASSVGSPGGKDTQYF. The CDR3 nucleotides read TGTGCCAGCAGCGTAGGTTCTCCAGGGGGCAAGGATACGCAGTATTTT. The chain joins TRBV9 to TRBJ2-3, with 8 bases lining up with TRBD1. The germline V gene encodes CDR1 SGDLS and CDR2 YYNGEE. V lost 0 bases, J lost 6 bases, and 9 bases stayed unmatched. The CDR3 is 16 residues long.

The J gene is TRBJ1-1, the V gene TRBV3-1; D gene ambiguous. The V end was cut by 5 bases, the J end by 1 base, with 5 bases between. The CDR3 has 12 residues. The germline V gene encodes CDR1 LGHDT and CDR2 YNNKEL (reference sequence). The CDR3: CASSYENTEAFF. CDR3 nucleotide sequence: TGTGCCAGCAGCTACGAGAACACTGAAGCTTTCTTT.